These 26 T cell receptor beta chains originate from one sample sequenced in a study of blood T cell repertoires in COVID-19. TCRdb keeps only in-frame clones here, not all; method: immunoSEQ multiplex PCR. The sample lists approximately 44,000 clones, approximately 92% occurring once. Sequencing used peripheral blood. These TCRs come from a middle-aged man with COVID-19, enrolled during active disease.

In this sample, this clone turned up once. Additional DNA sequences in this sample encode the identical CDR3. The J gene is TRBJ2-7, the V gene TRBV10-3; D is perhaps TRBD1 (5 bases). The CDR3 contains 14 residues. CDR1 is ENHRY, CDR2 SYGVKD, per germline. Trimming pared 5 bases from V and 4 bases from J, leaving 15 bases between. The CDR3 DNA follows: TGTGCCATCAGTCTTGGCAGGGATACTTACGAGCAGTACTTC. Translated: CAISLGRDTYEQYF.

V usage is TRBV18 and J usage is TRBJ2-7; 10 bases agree with TRBD1. Trimming at V came to 6 bases and at J to 2 bases, leaving 4 bases not matched to a gene. This CDR3 has 14 residues. Germline-derived CDR1 and CDR2 are KGHSH and LQKENI. The CDR3 loop is CASSGGQGTYEQYF. DNA for the CDR3: TGTGCCAGCTCCGGGGGACAGGGGACCTACGAGCAGTACTTC.

The chain joins TRBV5-8 to TRBJ1-2; the match to TRBD1 covers 7 bases. CDR3 length equals 17 residues. The ends lost 0 bases at V and 0 bases at J; junction bases unmatched: 8. Per the germline V gene, CDR1 is SGHTS and CDR2 is YDEGEE. CDR3 bases: TGTGCCAGCAGCTTGGCGGGACAGTACCAAACTAACTATGGCTACACCTTC. Amino acids: CASSLAGQYQTNYGYTF.

The rearrangement links TRBV4-3 to TRBJ1-2; 7 bases line up with TRBD1. The CDR3 spans 14 residues. Losses at the gene ends were 0 bases for V and 4 bases for J; bases not matched to a gene: 2. Germline V gene lookup returns CDR1 LGHNA and CDR2 YSLEER. This CDR3 is CASSQDQGVYGYTF. The CDR3 DNA sequence: TGCGCCAGCAGCCAAGATCAGGGGGTCTATGGCTACACCTTC.

The V and J genes are TRBV5-5 and TRBJ2-1, with a weak D call TRBD1 (6 bases). The CDR3 runs 16 residues. The germline gives CDR1 SGHKS, CDR2 YYEKEE (reference sequence). The ends were cut back, 0 bases at V and 2 bases at J, with 12 bases in the middle. The CDR3 sequence is CASSLVGQGPYNEQFF. As DNA, the CDR3 is TGTGCCAGCAGCTTGGTGGGGCAGGGGCCCTACAATGAGCAGTTCTTC.

The rearrangement links TRBV3-1 (or the pseudogene TRBV3-2) to TRBJ2-1, with D possibly matching TRBD2 (6 bases). This CDR3 is built from 13 residues. Germline values: CDR1 LGHDT, CDR2 YNNKEL (reference sequence). The V end was cut by 4 bases, the J end by 9 bases, with 13 bases between. CDR3 region: CASSPSPLAEQFF. CDR3 DNA: TGTGCCAGCAGCCCGAGCCCACTAGCTGAGCAGTTCTTC.

This chain connects TRBV30 to TRBJ1-2; TRBD1 aligns across 7 bases. CDR3 length: 13 amino acids. CDR1 and CDR2 from the germline V gene are GTSNPN and SVGIG (reference sequence). V gave up 5 bases and J gave up 5 bases; unmatched junction bases: 8. The CDR3 sequence: CAWDLTGKYGYTF. As DNA, the CDR3 is TGTGCCTGGGACCTGACAGGGAAATATGGCTACACCTTC.

The chain has TRBV12-3 or TRBV12-4 and TRBJ1-1, with D maybe TRBD1 (5 bases). V was shortened by 2 bases and J by 2 bases, with 6 bases between the two germline ends. CDR3 length: 13 residues. CDR3 in amino acids: CASSLRGNTEAFF. The CDR3 region has the DNA TGTGCCAGCAGTTTAAGGGGAAACACTGAAGCTTTCTTT.

This clone was seen just once. This rearrangement joins TRBV29-1 to TRBJ2-1, with 7 bases fitting TRBD1. Germline CDR1 reads SQVTM; CDR2 reads ANQGSEA. CDR3 size: 14 residues. V lost 3 bases and J lost 7; bases outside the gene matches: 9. CDR3 in DNA: TGCAGCGTTGACGACAGGGCGAGAAGGAATGAGCAGTTCTTC. Its translation is CSVDDRARRNEQFF.

The chain carries TRBV7-2 and TRBJ2-7; TRBD2 matches at 8 bases. Germline assignment: CDR1 SGHTA and CDR2 FQGNSA. The CDR3 extends over 15 amino acids. The trim removed 5 bases at V and 2 bases at J, leaving 8 bases unmatched. DNA of the CDR3: TGTGCCAGCAGCGCCTTAGCCGGGGGGGCCTACGAGCAGTACTTC. Protein product: CASSALAGGAYEQYF.

The CDR3: CASSQGYRQGEILSYEQYF. CDR3 sequence (DNA): TGCGCCAGCAGCCAAGGGTACCGACAGGGGGAAATTCTTTCCTACGAGCAGTACTTC. V usage is TRBV4-3 and J usage is TRBJ2-7; 9 bases align to TRBD1. The trim removed 1 base at V and 1 base at J, leaving 14 bases unmatched. Germline lookup yields CDR1 LGHNA and CDR2 YSLEER. The CDR3 covers 19 residues.

This sequence joins TRBV12-3 or TRBV12-4 and TRBJ1-1; D is undetermined. This CDR3 has 12 residues. Trimming stripped 2 bases from V and 6 bases from J, with 7 bases between. Here the CDR3 DNA reads TGTGCCAGCAGTTTATCAGGCTCTGAAGCTTTCTTT. Its translation is CASSLSGSEAFF.

This clone was detected once. The chain uses TRBV9 and TRBJ2-3, with D tentatively TRBD2 (5 bases). The CDR3 has 15 amino acids. Per germline, CDR1 SGDLS and CDR2 YYNGEE. V lost 2 bases to trimming and J lost 4 bases, with 14 bases between them. CDR3 residues: CASSVIRTGADTQYF. In DNA, the CDR3 is TGTGCCAGCAGCGTGATTCGGACTGGCGCAGATACGCAGTATTTT. Full variable domain (missing parts from reference TRBV9 and TRBJ2-3): DSGVTQTPKHLITATGQRVTLRCSPRSGDLSVYWYQQSLDQGLQFLIQYYNGEERAKGNILERFSAQQFPDLHSELNLSSLELGDSALYFCASSVIRTGADTQYFGPGTRLTVL.

V is TRBV4-3 and J is TRBJ1-2; 11 bases fit TRBD1. The CDR3 loop spans 18 amino acids. V gave up 0 bases and J gave up 6 bases; unmatched junction bases: 12. Germline CDR1 is LGHNA and CDR2 is YSLEER. The CDR3 is CASSQDFGQGAPDNGYTF. CDR3 nucleotides: TGCGCCAGCAGCCAAGATTTTGGACAGGGGGCCCCTGACAATGGCTACACCTTC.

The chain links TRBV4-1 to TRBJ2-1; 12 bases match TRBD2. The CDR3 covers 16 residues. The germline V gene encodes CDR1 MGHRA and CDR2 YSYEKL. Losses at the gene ends were 0 bases for V and 5 bases for J; bases not matched to a gene: 2. For the CDR3, the DNA is TGCGCCAGCAGCCAAGAAAGACTAGCGGGAGACAATGAGCAGTTCTTC. This gives the protein CASSQERLAGDNEQFF.

The rearrangement joins TRBV7-9 to TRBJ2-7, with D possibly TRBD2 on 6 matching bases. Germline loops: CDR1 SEHNR, CDR2 FQNEAQ (reference sequence). Between the trimmed V and J ends, which lost 5 bases and 0 bases, there was a span of 14 bases. The CDR3 is 15 amino acids. The CDR3 bases are TGTGCCAGCAGCGCGGTCCTAGCGTTCTCCTACGAGCAGTACTTC. Translation: CASSAVLAFSYEQYF.

The chain combines TRBV3-1 (or the pseudogene TRBV3-2) with TRBJ1-2, with TRBD1 identical over 9 bases. The CDR3 covers 15 residues. V dropped 4 bases and J dropped 7; count of bases not matched to a gene: 10. Germline V CDR1 and CDR2: LGHDT, YNNKEL (reference sequence). CDR3 DNA: TGTGCCAGCAGCCCTCTTACAGGGGGCGCGGGTGGCTACACCTTC. As protein: CASSPLTGGAGGYTF.

J is TRBJ2-4 and V is TRBV4-1; possible D gene TRBD2, 6 bases. Germline-derived CDR1 and CDR2 are MGHRA and YSYEKL. V shed 1 base and J shed 4 bases, with 8 bases lying between them. This CDR3 comprises 14 residues. CDR3 sequence: CASSQAGGKNIQYF. Written as DNA, the CDR3 is TGCGCCAGCAGCCAAGCTGGAGGGAAAAACATTCAGTACTTC.

The V call is TRBV27, the J call TRBJ2-2; D remains unclear. Between the trimmed V and J ends, which lost 2 bases and 6 bases, there was a span of 10 bases. The germline CDR1 and CDR2 sequences are MNHEY and SMNVEV (reference sequence). The CDR3 runs to 14 residues. The CDR3 sequence: CASSLLQSSGELFF. DNA of the CDR3: TGTGCCAGCAGTTTACTACAGTCCTCCGGGGAGCTGTTTTTT.

This clone has a handful of counts. The rearrangement uses TRBV13 and TRBJ2-1; 7 bases match TRBD2. The CDR3 totals 15 residues. Germline lookup yields CDR1 PRHDT and CDR2 FYEKMQ (reference sequence). J lost 4 bases, V lost 5 bases, and 8 bases had no gene match. For the CDR3, the DNA is TGTGCCAGCAGCCCGACTAGCCGAAAGTACAATGAGCAGTTCTTC. It is translated as CASSPTSRKYNEQFF.

The V and J genes are TRBV6-5 and TRBJ2-6; TRBD2 might be the D (6 bases). Deletions cut 0 bases from V and 2 bases from J, with 8 bases between. The CDR3 extends over 16 amino acids. Germline V gene sequence: CDR1 MNHEY, CDR2 SVGAGI. This chain's CDR3 is CASSYSGGTGANVLTF. For the CDR3, the DNA is TGTGCCAGCAGTTACTCTGGGGGGACTGGGGCCAACGTCCTGACTTTC.

The V gene is TRBV7-9, the J gene TRBJ2-5; 10 nucleotides align to TRBD2. The length of the CDR3 is 18 residues. V lost 7 bases, J lost 1 base, and 15 bases stayed unmatched. The germline CDR1 and CDR2 sequences are SEHNR and FQNEAQ (reference sequence). CDR3 bases: TGTGCCAGCACCAGTTCTCGGACTAGCGGACCGTTCCAAGAGACCCAGTACTTC. Protein: CASTSSRTSGPFQETQYF.

The chain has TRBV5-1 and TRBJ2-7, with TRBD1 identical over 10 bases. The V gene end was trimmed by 3 bases and the J gene end by 0 bases; junction bases not matched to a gene: 12. CDR1 and CDR2 from the germline V gene are SGHRS and YFSETQ. This CDR3 contains 18 residues. The CDR3 DNA reads TGCGCCAGCAGCTCATTGGCCACGGGACAGGGGTTCTCCTACGAGCAGTACTTC. It yields the protein CASSSLATGQGFSYEQYF.

This clone has a single count. J is TRBJ2-7 and V is TRBV3-1 (or the pseudogene TRBV3-2); TRBD2 matches at 11 bases. The CDR3 consists of 15 residues. V shed 2 bases, J shed 7 bases, and the junction held 7 bases outside the gene matches. The germline V gene has CDR1 LGHDT and CDR2 YNNKEL (reference sequence). The CDR3 DNA sequence: TGTGCCAGCAGCCAATTACTAGCGGGAGCGGGAGAGCAGTACTTC. It translates to CASSQLLAGAGEQYF.

The genes are TRBV4-1 and TRBJ2-3, with 12 positions matching TRBD2. J gave up 2 bases and V 1 base, and 7 bases lay outside the gene matches. The CDR3 contains 18 residues. Germline V gives CDR1 MGHRA, CDR2 YSYEKL. The CDR3 region is CASSQGRLAGEHTDTQYF. In nucleotides, the CDR3 is TGCGCCAGCAGCCAAGGGCGACTAGCGGGAGAGCACACAGATACGCAGTATTTT.

The CDR3 reads CAQSGGPVNEQFF. CDR3 DNA sequence: TGTGCCCAAAGCGGGGGGCCGGTCAATGAGCAGTTCTTC. The rearrangement links TRBV30 to TRBJ2-1; TRBD2 agrees at 9 bases. CDR3 length: 13 amino acids. J gave up 6 bases and V 8 bases, and 8 bases lay outside the gene matches. Germline assignment: CDR1 GTSNPN and CDR2 SVGIG (reference sequence).